The 26 T cell receptor beta chains listed next were all sequenced from one sample in a study of shared clonotypes between healthy human individuals. Only in-frame clones appear in the TCRdb table, and some are missing; sequencing was by immunoSEQ multiplex PCR. The profile shows under 2,000,000 clones, around 96% of them singletons. Naive CD8 cells lacked CD45RO and underwent positive selection for CCR7, leaving out terminally differentiated effector memory CD45RA+ cells. The sequenced sample was naive CD8+ T cells sorted from blood. These receptors were taken from a man younger than 35 in good health.

The V call is TRBV5-1, the J call TRBJ2-2; TRBD1 agrees at 9 bases. The CDR3 consists of 17 residues. Per the germline V gene, CDR1 is SGHRS and CDR2 is YFSETQ. The V and J ends lost 1 base and 4 bases, in that order; junction bases with no gene match: 8. The CDR3 DNA reads TGCGCCAGCAGCTTGTCAGGACAGGGGATTAGCACCGGGGAGCTGTTTTTT. Translated, it gives CASSLSGQGISTGELFF.

CDR3 in DNA: TGTGCCAGCAGTTTTTATGCGGGGCTCTCCTACGAGCAGTACTTC. It yields the protein CASSFYAGLSYEQYF. V is TRBV27 and J is TRBJ2-7, with D maybe TRBD2 (6 bases). The CDR3 totals 15 residues. CDR1 and CDR2 (germline): MNHEY, SMNVEV (reference sequence). Trimming shortened V by 3 bases and J by 0 bases, and 12 bases separated the two germline ends.

V gene TRBV7-9 combines with J gene TRBJ2-1, with 11 nucleotides matching TRBD2. V trimming: 1 base; J trimming: 1 base; junction bases outside the gene matches: 3. Germline V gene data show CDR1 as SEHNR and CDR2 as FQNEAQ (reference sequence). The CDR3 totals 17 residues. The CDR3, as DNA: TGTGCCAGCAGCTTAGAGGCTAGCGGGGGGTCCTACAATGAGCAGTTCTTC. Protein product: CASSLEASGGSYNEQFF.

This clone has a single count. V usage is TRBV27 and J usage is TRBJ2-2; D is undetermined. The CDR3 covers 15 residues. Germline V lookup: CDR1 MNHEY, CDR2 SMNVEV (reference sequence). V lost 3 bases and J 1 base, leaving 9 bases between the germline ends. CDR3 loop: CASSFLPLNTGELFF. Written as DNA, the CDR3 is TGTGCCAGCAGTTTTCTGCCTTTGAACACCGGGGAGCTGTTTTTT.

The chain recombines TRBV30 with TRBJ1-2; D not resolved. From germline, CDR1 is GTSNPN and CDR2 SVGIG (reference sequence). This CDR3 is 16 amino acids long. V was trimmed by 3 bases and J by 0 bases, leaving 17 bases between them. As DNA, the CDR3 is TGTGCCTGGAGGGAATGGCGGGAGGAATCTAACTATGGCTACACCTTC. It codes for CAWREWREESNYGYTF.

V gene TRBV27 combines with J gene TRBJ1-4; no firm D call. Looked up from germline, CDR1 is MNHEY and CDR2 is SMNVEV (reference sequence). The CDR3 has 15 residues. Trimming took 1 base from V and 8 from J, leaving 14 bases between them. For the CDR3, the DNA is TGTGCCAGCAGTTTATGGTCTGGGCTAAGAGAAAAACTGTTTTTT. It is translated as CASSLWSGLREKLFF.

Details on this clone: Other DNA sequences within the sample encode an identical CDR3. The chain joins TRBV10-2 to TRBJ2-7; D gene unclear. V was pared by 3 bases and J by 0 bases, with 6 bases between. The CDR3 is 13 residues long. CDR1 is WSHSY and CDR2 is SAAADI in the germline V gene. Written as DNA, the CDR3 is TGCGCCAGCAGTGAAAGCAGCTCCTACGAGCAGTACTTC. It encodes CASSESSSYEQYF.

V gene TRBV4-1 combines with J gene TRBJ2-4; D tentatively reads TRBD1 or TRBD2 (6 bases each). Trimming cost V 0 bases and J 12 bases, with 12 bases left between them. Germline lookup yields CDR1 MGHRA and CDR2 YSYEKL. This CDR3 is 13 amino acids long. The CDR3 nucleotides are TGCGCCAGCAGCCAAGAAAGGGGGGTCGATCAGTACTTC. Translated: CASSQERGVDQYF.

A note on this clone: Other DNA sequences from this sample encode an identical CDR3 as well. The chain joins TRBV27 to TRBJ1-5; TRBD1 is a possible D gene (6 bases). V lost 2 bases to trimming and J lost 1 base, with 9 bases between them. Per the germline V gene, CDR1 is MNHEY and CDR2 is SMNVEV (reference sequence). The CDR3 covers 15 residues. CDR3 residues: CASSLRGGSNQPQHF. The CDR3 DNA reads TGTGCCAGCAGTTTACGAGGGGGAAGCAATCAGCCCCAGCATTTT.

About this clone itself: The identical CDR3 is also encoded by other nucleotide sequences in the sample. The chain links TRBV2 to TRBJ2-7, with D unclear. The CDR3 totals 13 residues. The V gene lost 1 base and the J gene lost 2 bases, with 6 bases spanning the gap. The germline CDR1 and CDR2 sequences are SNHLY and FYNNEI. The CDR3 nucleotides read TGTGCCAGCAGTGAAGACAGAGCCTACGAGCAGTACTTC. It is translated as CASSEDRAYEQYF.

V is TRBV2 and J is TRBJ2-1, with 9 bases aligning to TRBD2. CDR1 is SNHLY, CDR2 FYNNEI, per germline. This CDR3 region has 14 residues. With V trimmed by 6 bases and J by 5 bases, 5 bases remained unmatched. The CDR3 region is CASRRLADDNEQFF. Here the CDR3 DNA reads TGTGCCAGCAGGCGACTAGCGGATGACAATGAGCAGTTCTTC.

The chain links TRBV9 to TRBJ1-1; D is undetermined. The CDR3 has 12 amino acids. Looked up from germline, CDR1 is SGDLS and CDR2 is YYNGEE. V shed 3 bases and J shed 4 bases, with 7 bases lying between them. CDR3 DNA: TGTGCCAGCAGCGCTGAGGGCACTGAAGCTTTCTTT. This codes for CASSAEGTEAFF.

This chain joins TRBV5-8 and TRBJ1-1, with TRBD1 matching 8 bases. CDR3 length equals 16 residues. The germline CDR1 and CDR2 sequences are SGHTS and YDEGEE. J was trimmed by 0 bases and V by 1 base; bases with no gene match: 5. CDR3 residues: CASSLRQGAMNTEAFF. The CDR3 DNA is TGTGCCAGCAGCTTGAGGCAGGGGGCTATGAACACTGAAGCTTTCTTT.

This chain links TRBV30 with TRBJ1-5; 9 bases agree with TRBD1. CDR1 GTSNPN and CDR2 SVGIG come from the germline V gene (reference sequence). This CDR3 has 15 residues. The V and J ends lost 3 bases and 6 bases, in that order; junction bases with no gene match: 9. CDR3 region: CAWSAPPDRGQPQHF. The CDR3 region has the DNA TGTGCCTGGAGCGCTCCCCCGGACAGGGGTCAGCCCCAGCATTTT.

This clone was seen just once. The J gene is TRBJ2-3, the V gene TRBV29-1; 8 nucleotides line up with TRBD2. The length of the CDR3 is 15 residues. The V segment lost 0 bases and the J segment 5 bases; nucleotides outside the gene matches: 7. In germline, CDR1 is SQVTM, CDR2 ANQGSEA. The CDR3 sequence is CSVEDTREEEDTQYF. As DNA, the CDR3 is TGCAGCGTTGAAGATACGCGGGAGGAAGAAGATACGCAGTATTTT.

The chain employs TRBV7-9 and TRBJ1-4; 8 bases map to TRBD1. The V segment lost 3 bases and the J segment 8 bases; nucleotides outside the gene matches: 2. Germline assignment: CDR1 SEHNR and CDR2 FQNEAQ (reference sequence). The CDR3 runs 13 residues. CDR3 sequence reads: CASSFDRGEKLFF. CDR3 sequence (DNA): TGTGCCAGCAGCTTCGACAGGGGCGAAAAACTGTTTTTT.

The chain uses TRBV4-3 and TRBJ2-7; D is unclear. Germline V gene lookup returns CDR1 LGHNA and CDR2 YSLEER. V lost 0 bases to trimming and J lost 5 bases, with 8 bases between them. This CDR3 has 13 amino acids. CDR3 DNA sequence: TGCGCCAGCAGCCAAGAGAGGTGGAACGAGCAGTACTTC. Protein sequence: CASSQERWNEQYF.

CDR3 region: CASSLADTGELFF. The CDR3 DNA reads TGCGCCAGCAGTCTGGCAGACACCGGGGAGCTGTTTTTT. The gene calls are TRBV4-3 and TRBJ2-2; D is undetermined. The CDR3 runs to 13 residues. Trimming took 6 bases from V and 3 from J, leaving 8 bases between them. In germline, CDR1 is LGHNA, CDR2 YSLEER.

With regard to this clone: Additional DNA sequences in this sample encode the identical CDR3. The chain joins TRBV6-5 to TRBJ2-7; TRBD1 agrees at 12 bases. CDR1 MNHEY and CDR2 SVGAGI come from the germline V gene. The CDR3 sequence is 14 residues long. J gave up 7 bases and V 6 bases, and 7 bases lay outside the gene matches. In nucleotides, the CDR3 is TGTGCCAGCAGCCCCGGGACAGGGGGCTTTGAGCAGTACTTC. Its protein product is CASSPGTGGFEQYF.

V is TRBV4-2 and J is TRBJ2-5; TRBD1 matches at 7 bases. Germline V gives CDR1 LGHNA, CDR2 YNFKEQ. V dropped 0 bases and J dropped 4; count of bases not matched to a gene: 11. The CDR3 has 17 amino acids. Written as DNA, the CDR3 is TGTGCCAGCAGCCAAGAAGGACAACAGGGGATGGGAGAGACCCAGTACTTC. Amino acid sequence: CASSQEGQQGMGETQYF.

V gene TRBV4-1 combines with J gene TRBJ2-2; 7 positions match TRBD2. Trimming took 1 base from V and 3 from J; bases not matched to a gene: 5. The germline gives CDR1 MGHRA, CDR2 YSYEKL. The CDR3 is 16 residues long. As DNA, the CDR3 is TGCGCCAGCAGCCAAGCCCTAGCGGAGTACACCGGGGAGCTGTTTTTT. Translating it yields CASSQALAEYTGELFF.

This clone showed up just once. The V and J genes are TRBV6-6 and TRBJ2-1; unclear D gene. The CDR3 length is 14 residues. The V end was cut by 7 bases, the J end by 3 bases, with 13 bases between. Germline CDR1 and CDR2: MNHNY and SVGAGI (reference sequence). The CDR3 coding sequence is TGTGCCAGCACCGATTTATCGGGCTACAATGAGCAGTTCTTC. Its protein is CASTDLSGYNEQFF.

The chain is built from TRBV10-2 and TRBJ1-2, with D unclear. The CDR3 covers 14 residues. Trimming left V 8 bases short and J 0 bases short, with 13 bases between. The germline CDR1 and CDR2 sequences are WSHSY and SAAADI. CDR3: CASSEDTANYGYTF. Here the CDR3 DNA reads TGCGCCAGCTCCGAAGACACCGCTAACTATGGCTACACCTTC.

This sequence joins TRBV2 and TRBJ1-5; no reliable D call. Trimming shortened V by 7 bases and J by 6 bases, and 16 bases separated the two germline ends. CDR1 and CDR2 (germline): SNHLY, FYNNEI. CDR3 length: 14 amino acids. This chain's CDR3 is CASTTDPYSQPQHF. In nucleotides, the CDR3 is TGTGCCAGCACCACGGACCCCTACAGTCAGCCCCAGCATTTT. Looking up the rest from reference TRBV2 and TRBJ1-5 gives the full variable domain: EPEVTQTPSHQVTQMGQEVILRCVPISNHLYFYWYRQILGQKVEFLVSFYNNEISEKSEIFDDQFSVERPDGSNFTLKIRSTKLEDSAMYFCASTTDPYSQPQHFGDGTRLSIL.

In DNA, the CDR3 is TGTGCCAGCAGTTACTCAGGGGAATATGGCTACACCTTC. It is translated as CASSYSGEYGYTF. This chain uses TRBV28 with TRBJ1-2; D may be TRBD1 (6 bases). Trimming removed 4 bases from V and 5 bases from J, with 11 bases in between. The germline V gene encodes CDR1 MDHEN and CDR2 SYDVKM. The CDR3 has 13 residues.

This chain connects TRBV6-1 to TRBJ2-3, with D possibly matching TRBD1 (5 bases). Trimming cost V 3 bases and J 3 bases, with 10 bases left between them. Germline CDR1 and CDR2: MNHNS and SASEGT. This CDR3 contains 14 residues. DNA of the CDR3: TGTGCCAGCAGTGAGTTTCAGGGAACAGATACGCAGTATTTT. Its translation: CASSEFQGTDTQYF.